The entry below describes one TCR beta chain. This sample was included in a study of regulatory T cells in long-lasting Graves disease. Germline V CDR1 and CDR2: MNHEY, SVGEGT. CDR3 length: 14 residues. Trimming cost V 0 bases and J 8 bases; bases outside gene matches: 4. Libraries of TCR beta came from iRepertoire HTBI primers plus Arm-PCR of CDR3 regions. TCRdb re-called the multiplex PCR reads through MiXCR, storing one row per CDR3 protein. The sample records 200,000 to 300,000 distinct CDR3 sequences, around 21% being singletons. Time point defined: newly diagnosed GD, antithyroid drugs for less than 3 months. The TCR library was prepared using RNA isolated from PBMCs.

Sequences were derived from peripheral blood mononuclear cells (PBMCs), sampled at new diagnosis, from a patient treated with antithyroid drugs. This TCR was recovered from a female donor with Graves disease. J is TRBJ2-1 and V is TRBV6-2 or TRBV6-3; 7 bases agree with TRBD1. CDR3 amino acids: CASSYSEGAYEQFF. The CDR3 DNA follows: TGTGCCAGCAGTTACTCAGAGGGGGCCTATGAGCAGTTCTTC.